Presented here are 2 T cell receptor beta chains from one specimen sequenced in a study of PD-L1 blockade in urothelial cancer. The repertoire was sequenced with immunoSEQ multiplex PCR; TCRdb's copy has only in-frame clones and lacks some. The sample consists of around 42,000 clones, roughly four fifths of them appearing once. Sample: PBMCs, taken around atezolizumab (anti-PD-L1) treatment. The origin of the receptors is an older man with urothelial cancer.

The chain employs TRBV4-3 and TRBJ2-7; 7 bases line up with TRBD1. This CDR3 spans 15 amino acids. The junction had 2 bases not matched to a gene; V was cut back by 0 bases and J by 0 bases. Germline CDR1 and CDR2: LGHNA and YSLEER. The chain's CDR3 is CASSQEPGGSYEQYF. The DNA of the CDR3 is TGCGCCAGCAGCCAAGAGCCAGGGGGCTCCTACGAGCAGTACTTC.

The chain combines TRBV5-4 with TRBJ2-3; 7 bases match TRBD2. The CDR3 is 13 amino acids. The germline V gene has CDR1 SGHNT and CDR2 YYREEE (reference sequence). The J segment lost 4 bases and the V segment lost 5 bases, leaving 4 bases of the junction unmatched. The CDR3 sequence: CASSSSGSDTQYF. DNA of the CDR3: TGTGCCAGCAGTTCTAGCGGTTCAGATACGCAGTATTTT.